The entry below describes one T cell receptor (beta chain). The sample belongs to a study of blood T cell repertoires in COVID-19. In the study's own analysis: Amplifying reference gene primers gave estimates of nucleated cell counts. Sequencing used immunoSEQ multiplex PCR; TCRdb keeps in-frame clones, though not all of them. That table supplies the V and J calls and clone size; D and trimming were determined from the DNA. Of tens of thousands of clones listed, approximately 85% were seen once; the top ten hold about 13%. The CDR3 totals 14 residues. The germline CDR1 and CDR2 sequences are SQVTM and ANQGSEA. V was clipped by 4 bases and J by 3 bases; unmatched bases: 2.

The sequenced material came from peripheral blood. The TCR originated in a human donor in a cohort sampled during active COVID-19. The chain recombines TRBV29-1 with TRBJ2-7, with 14 positions matching TRBD2. The CDR3 loop is CSVGGTSGSYEQYF. The CDR3, as DNA: TGCAGCGTTGGGGGGACTAGCGGGAGCTACGAGCAGTACTTC.